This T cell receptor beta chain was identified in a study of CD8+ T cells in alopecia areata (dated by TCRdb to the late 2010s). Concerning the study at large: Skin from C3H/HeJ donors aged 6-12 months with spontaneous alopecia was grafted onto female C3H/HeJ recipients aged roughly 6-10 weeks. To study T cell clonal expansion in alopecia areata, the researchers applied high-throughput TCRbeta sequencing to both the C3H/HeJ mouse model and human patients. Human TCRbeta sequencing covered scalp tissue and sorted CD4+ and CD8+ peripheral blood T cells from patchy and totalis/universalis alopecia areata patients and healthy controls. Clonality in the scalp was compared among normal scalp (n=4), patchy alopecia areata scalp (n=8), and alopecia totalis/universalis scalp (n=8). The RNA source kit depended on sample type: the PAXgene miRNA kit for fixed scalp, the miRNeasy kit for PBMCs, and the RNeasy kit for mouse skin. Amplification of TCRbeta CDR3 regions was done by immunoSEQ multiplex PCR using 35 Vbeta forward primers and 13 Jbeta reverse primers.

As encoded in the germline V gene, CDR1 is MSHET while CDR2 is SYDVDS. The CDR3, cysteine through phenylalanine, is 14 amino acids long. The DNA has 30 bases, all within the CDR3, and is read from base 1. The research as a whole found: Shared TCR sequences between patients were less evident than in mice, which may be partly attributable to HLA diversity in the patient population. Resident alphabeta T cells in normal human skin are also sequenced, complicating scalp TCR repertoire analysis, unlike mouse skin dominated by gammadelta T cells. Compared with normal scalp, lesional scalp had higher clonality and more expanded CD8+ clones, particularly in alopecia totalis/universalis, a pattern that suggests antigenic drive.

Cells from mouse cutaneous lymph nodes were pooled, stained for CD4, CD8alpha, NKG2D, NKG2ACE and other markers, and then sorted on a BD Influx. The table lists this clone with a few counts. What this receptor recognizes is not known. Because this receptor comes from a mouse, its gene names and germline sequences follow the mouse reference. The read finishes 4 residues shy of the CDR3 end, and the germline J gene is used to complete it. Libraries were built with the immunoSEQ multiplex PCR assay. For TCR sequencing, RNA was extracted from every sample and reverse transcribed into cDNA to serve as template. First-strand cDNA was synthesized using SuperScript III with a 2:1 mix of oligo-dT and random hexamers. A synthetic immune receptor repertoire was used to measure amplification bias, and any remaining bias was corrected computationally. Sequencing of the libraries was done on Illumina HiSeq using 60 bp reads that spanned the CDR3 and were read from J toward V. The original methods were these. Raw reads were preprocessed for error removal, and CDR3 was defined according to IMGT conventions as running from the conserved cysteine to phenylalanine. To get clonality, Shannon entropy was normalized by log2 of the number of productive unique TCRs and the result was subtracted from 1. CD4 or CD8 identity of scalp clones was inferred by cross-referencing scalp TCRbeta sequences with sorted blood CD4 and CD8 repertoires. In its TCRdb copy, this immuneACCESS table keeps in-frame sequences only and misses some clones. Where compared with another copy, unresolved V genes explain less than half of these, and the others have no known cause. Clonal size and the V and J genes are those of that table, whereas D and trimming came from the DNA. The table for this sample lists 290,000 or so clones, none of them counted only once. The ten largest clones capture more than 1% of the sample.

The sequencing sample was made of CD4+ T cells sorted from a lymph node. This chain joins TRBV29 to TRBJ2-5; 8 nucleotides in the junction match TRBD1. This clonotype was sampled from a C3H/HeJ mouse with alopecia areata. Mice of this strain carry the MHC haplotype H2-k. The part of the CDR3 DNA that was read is TGTGCTAGCAGCCAGACAGGGGACGGGGAC. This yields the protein CASSQTGDGD. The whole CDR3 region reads CASSQTGDGDTQYF.